This T cell receptor (beta chain) emerged from a study of blood T cells in healthy people across ages. Using a J-beta primer mix together with a sample-barcoded 5' primer, a second PCR was run for about 6 to 11 cycles. One entry per CDR3 protein results from TCRdb running MiXCR on the 5' RACE reads. This sample yields 1.2 million to 1.5 million distinct CDR3 sequences, of which around 59% are seen a single time; over 5% belongs to the top ten. It was 9.5 to 10 milliliters of peripheral blood that were drawn from each donor. V gave up 2 bases and J gave up 0 bases, with 10 bases separating them. CDR3 length: 15 amino acids. Germline V lookup: CDR1 SGHRS, CDR2 YFSETQ.

The sequence derives from a man in his late teens or twenties in good health. The chain is built from TRBV5-1 and TRBJ2-3; D is ambiguous. Sequencing was carried out using blood. This CDR3 is CASSFDKTSTDTQYF. The CDR3 DNA sequence: TGCGCCAGCAGCTTTGACAAAACTAGCACAGATACGCAGTATTTT. Together with reference TRBV5-1 and TRBJ2-3, the CDR3 gives the full variable domain: KAGVTQTPRYLIKTRGQQVTLSCSPISGHRSVSWYQQTPGQGLQFLFEYFSETQRNKGNFPGRFSGRQFSNSRSEMNVSTLELGDSALYLCASSFDKTSTDTQYFGPGTRLTVL.